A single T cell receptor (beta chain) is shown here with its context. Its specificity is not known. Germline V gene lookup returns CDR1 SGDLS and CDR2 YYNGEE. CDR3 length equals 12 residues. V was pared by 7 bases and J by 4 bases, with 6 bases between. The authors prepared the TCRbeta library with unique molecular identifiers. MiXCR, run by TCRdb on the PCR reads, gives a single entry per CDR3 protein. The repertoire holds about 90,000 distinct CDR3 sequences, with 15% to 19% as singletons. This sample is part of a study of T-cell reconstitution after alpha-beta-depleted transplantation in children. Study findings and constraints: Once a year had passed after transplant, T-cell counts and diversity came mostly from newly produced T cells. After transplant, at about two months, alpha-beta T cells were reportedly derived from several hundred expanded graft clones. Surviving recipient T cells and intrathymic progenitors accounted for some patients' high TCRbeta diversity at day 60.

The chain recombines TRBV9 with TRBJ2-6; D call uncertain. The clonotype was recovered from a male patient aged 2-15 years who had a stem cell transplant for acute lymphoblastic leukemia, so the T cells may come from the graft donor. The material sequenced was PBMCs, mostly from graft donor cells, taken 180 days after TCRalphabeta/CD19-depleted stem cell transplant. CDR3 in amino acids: CASVGGANVLTF. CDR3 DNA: TGTGCCAGCGTAGGGGGGGCCAACGTCCTGACTTTC. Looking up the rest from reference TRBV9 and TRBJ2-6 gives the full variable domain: DSGVTQTPKHLITATGQRVTLRCSPRSGDLSVYWYQQSLDQGLQFLIQYYNGEERAKGNILERFSAQQFPDLHSELNLSSLELGDSALYFCASVGGANVLTFGAGSRLTVL.